These 13 T cell receptor beta chains were sequenced from one sample in a study of early T cells in non-severe SARS-CoV-2 infection (dated by TCRdb to the early 2020s). The library came from 5' RACE. Instrument on record: NextSeq 500. The public reads were reprocessed in TCRdb via fastp at Q25 and MiXCR, keeping in-frame beta chains. Identical CDR3 protein sequences are pooled into one entry, listed with their most common genes and DNA. The sample table holds roughly 93,000 distinct CDR3 sequences, of which more than 9.5% were seen once. Approximately 5% of the sample is in the top ten clones. Sample: whole blood. Source of these receptors: an adult who was a healthcare worker with PCR-confirmed SARS-CoV-2 infection or an uninfected control (not recorded which).

The chain combines TRBV20-1 with TRBJ1-4; unclear D gene. V lost 6 bases and J 0 bases, leaving 8 bases between the germline ends. This CDR3 comprises 13 residues. The germline CDR1 and CDR2 sequences are DFQATT and SNEGSKA (reference sequence). CDR3 coding DNA: TGCAGTGCCGAGGGCTCAACTAATGAAAAACTGTTTTTT. Translation: CSAEGSTNEKLFF.

The CDR3 spells CASLLATHTDTQYF. CDR3 in DNA: TGTGCCAGTTTACTAGCGACCCACACAGATACGCAGTATTTT. The genes are TRBV7-9 and TRBJ2-3; 7 bases are a match to TRBD2. Germline V gives CDR1 SEHNR, CDR2 FQNEAQ (reference sequence). V was clipped by 9 bases and J by 2 bases; unmatched bases: 8. This CDR3 has 14 amino acids.

This clonotype has more than one count but fewer than ten. The rearrangement uses TRBV28 and TRBJ2-5; the D gene is possibly TRBD1 (5 bases). Germline CDR1 and CDR2: MDHEN and SYDVKM. The V and J ends lost 3 bases and 8 bases respectively, with 19 bases between them. There are 15 residues in the CDR3. CDR3 DNA sequence: TGTGCCAGCAGTTTTCGCCAGGGATATGGATCTACCCAGTACTTC. Protein: CASSFRQGYGSTQYF.

This clonotype appeared a few times. The CDR3 protein is CASSLIGGPNSPLHF. CDR3 coding DNA: TGTGCCAGCAGTTTAATTGGCGGTCCCAATTCACCCCTCCACTTT. The chain combines TRBV28 with TRBJ1-6, with D unresolved. The germline V gene has CDR1 MDHEN and CDR2 SYDVKM. CDR3 size: 15 residues. V lost 2 bases and J 7 bases, leaving 12 bases between the germline ends.

This clonotype has a count of ten or more. The DNA of the CDR3 is TGTGCCAGCAGTATCACAGGGTCTCCCCTCCACTTT. Translated, it gives CASSITGSPLHF. The chain uses TRBV7-2 and TRBJ1-6; a weak D match, TRBD1 (6 bases). Trimming removed 6 bases at V and 13 bases at J, with 13 bases between. The CDR3 consists of 12 residues. Germline CDR1 SGHTA, CDR2 FQGNSA.

The V call is TRBV3-1, the J call TRBJ1-1; D gene uncertain. Trimming stripped 4 bases from V and 3 bases from J, with 6 bases between. This CDR3 has 12 amino acids. Germline loops: CDR1 LGHDT, CDR2 YNNKEL (reference sequence). CDR3 in DNA: TGTGCCAGCAGCCGGTTGGACACTGAAGCTTTCTTT. Encoded protein: CASSRLDTEAFF. Full variable domain (remainder filled in from reference TRBV3-1 and TRBJ1-1): DTAVSQTPKYLVTQMGNDKSIKCEQNLGHDTMYWYKQDSKKFLKIMFSYNNKELIINETVPNRFSPKSPDKAHLNLHINSLELGDSAVYFCASSRLDTEAFFGQGTRLTVV.

This clonotype was seen ten or more times. The rearrangement links TRBV20-1 to TRBJ2-5; 11 nucleotides match TRBD2. The junction had 2 bases not matched to a gene; V was cut back by 4 bases and J by 1 base. The germline V gene encodes CDR1 DFQATT and CDR2 SNEGSKA (reference sequence). This CDR3 contains 14 residues. CDR3 amino acids: CSATSGGSQETQYF. DNA of the CDR3: TGCAGTGCTACTAGCGGGGGGTCCCAAGAGACCCAGTACTTC.

This clonotype was seen at least ten times. The gene calls are TRBV12-3 or TRBV12-4 and TRBJ1-6; 7 bases map to TRBD1. CDR3 length: 14 residues. The trim removed 6 bases at V and 14 bases at J, leaving 13 bases unmatched. CDR3 in DNA: TGTGCCAGCAGGTACCGGGACAGAAGGGGGGCCCTCCACTTT. Translating it yields CASRYRDRRGALHF.

This clonotype was detected only a few times. V is TRBV20-1 and J is TRBJ2-1; 10 positions match TRBD1. Germline assignment: CDR1 DFQATT and CDR2 SNEGSKA (reference sequence). The trim removed 3 bases at V and 9 bases at J, leaving 2 bases unmatched. The CDR3 is 12 residues long. The CDR3 sequence: CSASGQGVEQFF. In DNA, the CDR3 is TGCAGTGCTAGTGGACAGGGGGTTGAGCAGTTCTTC.

This clonotype was recorded many times. V is TRBV27 and J is TRBJ2-7; TRBD1 agrees at 8 bases. CDR1 is MNHEY, CDR2 SMNVEV, per germline (reference sequence). V lost 4 bases to trimming and J lost 2 bases; unmatched junction nucleotides: 7. The CDR3 is 15 amino acids. For the CDR3, the DNA is TGTGCCAGCAGTTCTGGGACAGGCTACACCTACGAGCAGTACTTC. Translated: CASSSGTGYTYEQYF.

The chain recombines TRBV7-3 with TRBJ1-1; no definite D call. V was trimmed by 4 bases and J by 6 bases, leaving 12 bases between them. This CDR3 has 13 residues. Germline V lookup: CDR1 SGHTA, CDR2 FQGTGA. CDR3 nucleotides: TGTGCCAGCAGCTCAACACGGTTAGCTGAAGCTTTCTTT. Translation: CASSSTRLAEAFF.

This clonotype has a handful of counts. V and J are TRBV5-4 and TRBJ1-2, with D perhaps matching TRBD1 (5 bases). V shed 0 bases and J shed 6 bases, with 18 bases lying between them. CDR1 is SGHNT and CDR2 is YYREEE in the germline V gene (reference sequence). CDR3 length: 16 amino acids. This CDR3 reads CASSLDMGRGAHGYTF. The DNA of the CDR3 is TGTGCCAGCAGCTTGGATATGGGGCGGGGTGCGCATGGCTACACCTTC.

The chain combines TRBV7-6 with TRBJ2-3; the match to TRBD1 covers 9 bases. V was pared by 5 bases and J by 6 bases, with 9 bases of the junction left unmatched. This CDR3 spans 15 amino acids. CDR1 and CDR2 (germline): SGHVS, FNYEAQ. CDR3 in DNA: TGTGCCAGCAGCCGAAATCAACAGGGGGCGGATACGCAGTATTTT. Translating it yields CASSRNQQGADTQYF.